This passage covers 18 T cell receptor beta chains from one sample sequenced in a study of shared clonotypes between healthy human individuals. Here immunoSEQ multiplex PCR was the method, and the copy in TCRdb shows in-frame clones only, minus some. The repertoire holds 2 million to 3 million clones, with 90% to 95% as singletons. The sample taken for sequencing was naive CD4+ T cells sorted from blood. As to subset: CD45RA+ positively selected. The receptor source for this set is a young man in good health.

The V and J genes are TRBV6-1 and TRBJ1-3, with D unclear. The V gene lost 2 bases and the J gene lost 0 bases, with 8 bases spanning the gap. Per germline, CDR1 MNHNS and CDR2 SASEGT. This CDR3 comprises 15 residues. CDR3 nucleotide sequence: TGTGCCAGCAGTGAACCAGGAGCCTCTGGAAACACCATATATTTT. The encoded protein is CASSEPGASGNTIYF.

The V gene is TRBV28, the J gene TRBJ2-5; D is possibly TRBD1 or TRBD2 (6 bases each). V dropped 6 bases and J dropped 4 bases, with 18 bases sitting between them. The germline V gene encodes CDR1 MDHEN and CDR2 SYDVKM. The CDR3 runs to 15 residues. The CDR3 reads CASRETNGGGETQYF. DNA for the CDR3: TGTGCCAGCAGGGAGACTAACGGGGGCGGAGAGACCCAGTACTTC.

The chain uses TRBV18 and TRBJ2-7, with D maybe TRBD2 (6 bases). CDR3 length: 13 amino acids. Trimming took 6 bases from V and 3 from J, leaving 12 bases between them. Looked up from germline, CDR1 is KGHSH and CDR2 is LQKENI. The CDR3 loop is CASSLGSGYEQYF. Written as DNA, the CDR3 is TGTGCCAGCTCGTTGGGTAGCGGCTACGAGCAGTACTTC.

V and J are TRBV30 and TRBJ1-3, with 8 bases matching TRBD1. The CDR3 runs to 14 residues. Germline V gene data show CDR1 as GTSNPN and CDR2 as SVGIG (reference sequence). Trimming removed 5 bases from V and 0 bases from J; junction bases left unmatched: 3. The CDR3, as DNA: TGTGCCTGGGACGACAGGGGCTCTGGAAACACCATATATTTT. Protein product: CAWDDRGSGNTIYF. The full variable domain, completed using reference TRBV30 and TRBJ1-3, is SQTIHQWPATLVQPVGSPLSLECTVEGTSNPNLYWYRQAAGRGLQLLFYSVGIGQISSEVPQNLSASRPQDRQFILSSKKLLLSDSGFYLCAWDDRGSGNTIYFGEGSWLTVV.

V gene TRBV5-1 combines with J gene TRBJ2-7; 9 bases map to TRBD1. The CDR3 runs 14 residues. Germline V gives CDR1 SGHRS, CDR2 YFSETQ. V shed 9 bases and J 3 bases; nucleotides not matched to a gene: 10. CDR3: CATSPTGGGYEQYF. CDR3 sequence (DNA): TGCGCCACCTCGCCGACAGGGGGAGGCTACGAGCAGTACTTC. Variable domain in full (rest from reference TRBV5-1 and TRBJ2-7): KAGVTQTPRYLIKTRGQQVTLSCSPISGHRSVSWYQQTPGQGLQFLFEYFSETQRNKGNFPGRFSGRQFSNSRSEMNVSTLELGDSALYLCATSPTGGGYEQYFGPGTRLTVT.

This sequence joins TRBV28 and TRBJ1-1, with 8 bases that match TRBD1. Germline-derived CDR1 and CDR2 are MDHEN and SYDVKM. V lost 6 bases and J lost 4; bases outside the gene matches: 7. CDR3 length equals 14 residues. The DNA for the CDR3 is TGTGCCAGCAGATCCCCCGGGACAGGCACTGAAGCTTTCTTT. As protein: CASRSPGTGTEAFF.

The V and J genes are TRBV2 and TRBJ2-3; maybe TRBD1 (5 bases). The germline V gene encodes CDR1 SNHLY and CDR2 FYNNEI. The CDR3 length is 15 residues. Trimming shortened V by 8 bases and J by 0 bases, and 15 bases separated the two germline ends. The CDR3 DNA is TGTGCCAGCGGGGATACAGGCAGGAGCACAGATACGCAGTATTTT. Its protein product is CASGDTGRSTDTQYF.

The rearrangement uses TRBV28 and TRBJ1-4; maybe TRBD1 (5 bases). Trimming removed 6 bases from V and 5 bases from J, with 16 bases in between. The CDR3 is 15 residues long. Germline V gene sequence: CDR1 MDHEN, CDR2 SYDVKM. The DNA of the CDR3 is TGTGCCAGCAGCTACGGGCAGGGCGGGAATGAAAAACTGTTTTTT. Encoded protein: CASSYGQGGNEKLFF.

Remarks on this clone: One end of the junction does not line up with germline, which may come from a read error. The J gene is TRBJ2-1, the V gene TRBV6-1, with a possible D match to TRBD2 (6 bases). This CDR3 spans 16 amino acids. CDR1 and CDR2 from the germline V gene are MNHNS and SASEGT. The CDR3 spells CASNEADGGAYNEQFF. In DNA form, the CDR3 reads TGTGCCAGCAATGAAGCGGATGGCGGGGCCTACAATGAGCAGTTCTTC.

The chain has TRBV19 and TRBJ2-1; TRBD2 matches 7 bases. The germline gives CDR1 LNHDA, CDR2 SQIVND (reference sequence). CDR3 length equals 15 residues. V lost 5 bases and J lost 10; bases outside the gene matches: 14. Here the CDR3 DNA reads TGTGCCAGTAGTGACGGGACTAATGTTCGTACGGAGCAGTTCTTC. Amino acids: CASSDGTNVRTEQFF.

The V call is TRBV5-4, the J call TRBJ1-1; TRBD1 agrees at 7 bases. V was clipped by 0 bases and J by 6 bases; unmatched bases: 2. CDR1 is SGHNT and CDR2 is YYREEE in the germline V gene (reference sequence). CDR3 length: 13 residues. CDR3 coding DNA: TGTGCCAGCAGCTTGGGGGGACAGTCTGAAGCTTTCTTT. Translated, it gives CASSLGGQSEAFF.

The chain joins TRBV10-2 to TRBJ2-1, with a tentative D call TRBD2 (7 bases). Trimming cost V 4 bases and J 6 bases, with 13 bases left between them. The CDR3 length is 14 residues. CDR1 and CDR2 from the germline V gene are WSHSY and SAAADI. The CDR3 DNA reads as TGCGCCAGCAGTGGAGGGGGGGCCTTCAATGAGCAGTTCTTC. Translation gives CASSGGGAFNEQFF.

The rearrangement links TRBV7-2 to TRBJ2-7, with 7 bases aligning to TRBD2. The CDR3 loop spans 16 amino acids. J gave up 2 bases and V 1 base, and 8 bases lay outside the gene matches. In germline, CDR1 is SGHTA, CDR2 FQGNSA. CDR3 amino acids: CASSLGEGGMPYEQYF. In nucleotides, the CDR3 is TGTGCCAGCAGCTTAGGGGAGGGAGGGATGCCCTACGAGCAGTACTTC.

The chain uses TRBV18 and TRBJ2-4; D perhaps matches TRBD2 (5 bases). Deletions cut 6 bases from V and 8 bases from J, with 17 bases between. Germline values: CDR1 KGHSH, CDR2 LQKENI. This CDR3 has 14 residues. The CDR3 sequence is CASSLRGGWDIQYF. The CDR3 nucleotides are TGTGCCAGCTCTCTCCGTGGAGGCTGGGACATTCAGTACTTC.

The J gene is TRBJ1-3, the V gene TRBV6-6; D remains unclear. The length of the CDR3 is 13 residues. V was shortened by 5 bases and J by 3 bases, with 8 bases between the two germline ends. CDR1 MNHNY and CDR2 SVGAGI come from the germline V gene (reference sequence). The CDR3 DNA is TGTGCCAGCAGTACCCTTAGTGGAAACACCATATATTTT. It translates to CASSTLSGNTIYF.

Only a few counts were recorded for this clone. V and J are TRBV29-1 and TRBJ2-2, with a tentative D call TRBD2 (5 bases). Germline V gene sequence: CDR1 SQVTM, CDR2 ANQGSEA. Between the trimmed V and J ends, which lost 5 bases and 4 bases, there was a span of 14 bases. The CDR3 totals 14 residues. The CDR3 loop reads CSVPDEGITGELFF. CDR3 in DNA: TGCAGCGTTCCCGACGAGGGTATCACCGGGGAGCTGTTTTTT.

The chain links TRBV30 to TRBJ2-1; D not certain. There are 11 residues in the CDR3. CDR1 GTSNPN and CDR2 SVGIG come from the germline V gene (reference sequence). V was cut by 4 bases and J by 5 bases, with 6 bases left in between. The CDR3: CAWTSDNEQFF. The DNA for the CDR3 is TGTGCCTGGACCAGCGACAATGAGCAGTTCTTC.

This sequence joins TRBV6-1 and TRBJ2-5; D is undetermined. Trimming shortened V by 7 bases and J by 5 bases, and 8 bases separated the two germline ends. Germline lookup yields CDR1 MNHNS and CDR2 SASEGT. This CDR3 is built from 11 residues. CDR3 nucleotide sequence: TGTGCCAGCAAGACCGGTGAGACCCAGTACTTC. Protein product: CASKTGETQYF.